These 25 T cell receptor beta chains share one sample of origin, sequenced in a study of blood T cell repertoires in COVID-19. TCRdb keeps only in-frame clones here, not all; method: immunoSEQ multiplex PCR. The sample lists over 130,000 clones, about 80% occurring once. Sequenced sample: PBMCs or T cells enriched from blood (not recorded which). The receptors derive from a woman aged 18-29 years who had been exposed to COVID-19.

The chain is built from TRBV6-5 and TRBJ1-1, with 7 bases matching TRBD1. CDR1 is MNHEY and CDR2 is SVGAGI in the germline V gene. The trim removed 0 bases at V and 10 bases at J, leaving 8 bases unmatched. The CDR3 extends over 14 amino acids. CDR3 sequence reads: CASSYSQTGRLAFF. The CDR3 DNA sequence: TGTGCCAGCAGTTACTCTCAGACAGGGAGGTTAGCTTTCTTT.

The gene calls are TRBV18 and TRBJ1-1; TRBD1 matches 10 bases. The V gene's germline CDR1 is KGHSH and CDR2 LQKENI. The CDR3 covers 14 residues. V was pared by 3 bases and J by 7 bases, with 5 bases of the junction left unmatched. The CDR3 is CASSPGQGLGEAFF. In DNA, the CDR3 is TGTGCCAGCTCACCGGGACAGGGGTTGGGTGAAGCTTTCTTT.

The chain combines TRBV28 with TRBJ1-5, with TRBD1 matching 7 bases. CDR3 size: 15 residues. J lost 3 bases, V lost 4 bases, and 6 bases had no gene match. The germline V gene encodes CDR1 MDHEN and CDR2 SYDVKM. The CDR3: CASSSDRIFNQPQHF. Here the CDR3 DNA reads TGTGCCAGCAGTTCGGACAGGATATTCAATCAGCCCCAGCATTTT.

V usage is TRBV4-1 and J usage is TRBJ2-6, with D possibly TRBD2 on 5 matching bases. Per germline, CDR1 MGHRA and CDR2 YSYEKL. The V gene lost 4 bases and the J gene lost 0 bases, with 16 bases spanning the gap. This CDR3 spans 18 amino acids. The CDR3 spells CASSLLYSVSSGANVLTF. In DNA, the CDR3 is TGCGCCAGCAGCCTCCTATATAGCGTGAGCTCTGGGGCCAACGTCCTGACTTTC.

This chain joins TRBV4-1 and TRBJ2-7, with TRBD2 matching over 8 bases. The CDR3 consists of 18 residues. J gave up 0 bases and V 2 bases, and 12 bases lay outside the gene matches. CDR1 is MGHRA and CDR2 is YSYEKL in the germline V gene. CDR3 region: CASSQLLVVAGNSYEQYF. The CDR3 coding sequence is TGCGCCAGCAGCCAATTACTAGTGGTAGCGGGGAACTCCTACGAGCAGTACTTC.

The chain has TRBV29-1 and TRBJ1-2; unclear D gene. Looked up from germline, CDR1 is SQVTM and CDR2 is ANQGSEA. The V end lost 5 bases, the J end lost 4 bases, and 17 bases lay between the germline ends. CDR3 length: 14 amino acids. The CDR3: CSVLSGNLIYGYTF. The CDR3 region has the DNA TGCAGCGTTCTATCAGGAAACTTAATCTATGGCTACACCTTC.

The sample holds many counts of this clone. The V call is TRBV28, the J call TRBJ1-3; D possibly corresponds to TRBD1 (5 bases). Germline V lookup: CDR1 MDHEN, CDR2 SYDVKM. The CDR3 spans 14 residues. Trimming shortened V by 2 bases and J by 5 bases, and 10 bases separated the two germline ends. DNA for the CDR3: TGTGCCAGCAGTTTACGGCAGGGCCGAAACACCATATATTTT. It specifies CASSLRQGRNTIYF.

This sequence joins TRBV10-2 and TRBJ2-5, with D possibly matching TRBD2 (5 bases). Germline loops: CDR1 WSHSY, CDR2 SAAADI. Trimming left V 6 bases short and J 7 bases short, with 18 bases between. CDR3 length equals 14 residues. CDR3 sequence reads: CASRGGARRGTQYF. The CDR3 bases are TGCGCCAGCAGAGGCGGAGCCCGCCGGGGGACCCAGTACTTC.

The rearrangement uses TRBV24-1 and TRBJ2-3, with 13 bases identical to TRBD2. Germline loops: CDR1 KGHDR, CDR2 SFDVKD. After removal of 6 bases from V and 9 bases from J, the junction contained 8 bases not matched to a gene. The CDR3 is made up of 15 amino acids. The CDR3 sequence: CATSWTSGSLSTQYF. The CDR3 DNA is TGTGCCACCAGTTGGACTAGCGGGAGTTTGAGCACGCAGTATTTT.

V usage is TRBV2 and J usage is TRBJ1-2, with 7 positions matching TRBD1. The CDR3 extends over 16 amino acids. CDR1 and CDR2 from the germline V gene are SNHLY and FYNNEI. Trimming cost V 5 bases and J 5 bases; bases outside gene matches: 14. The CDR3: CASSRRGQGELYGYTF. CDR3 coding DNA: TGTGCCAGCAGTAGGAGGGGGCAGGGGGAACTATATGGCTACACCTTC.

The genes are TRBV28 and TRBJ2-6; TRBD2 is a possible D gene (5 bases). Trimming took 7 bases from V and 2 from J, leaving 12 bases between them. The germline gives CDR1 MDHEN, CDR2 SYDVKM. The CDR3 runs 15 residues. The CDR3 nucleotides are TGTGCCAGCACCCTGGAGGTAGCTGGGGCCAACGTCCTGACTTTC. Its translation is CASTLEVAGANVLTF.

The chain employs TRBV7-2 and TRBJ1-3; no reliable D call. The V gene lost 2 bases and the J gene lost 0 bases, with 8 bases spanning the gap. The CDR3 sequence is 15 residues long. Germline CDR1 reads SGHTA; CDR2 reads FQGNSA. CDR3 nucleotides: TGTGCCAGCAGCTTAAGCCCCAACTCTGGAAACACCATATATTTT. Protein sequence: CASSLSPNSGNTIYF.

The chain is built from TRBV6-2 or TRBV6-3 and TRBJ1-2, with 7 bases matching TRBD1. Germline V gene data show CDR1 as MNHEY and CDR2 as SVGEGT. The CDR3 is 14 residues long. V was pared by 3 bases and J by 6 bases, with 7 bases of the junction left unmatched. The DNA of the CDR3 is TGTGCCAGCAGTTATAGACAGGGAAAGAATGGCTACACCTTC. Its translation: CASSYRQGKNGYTF.

CDR3 loop: CASSTTGSNTEAFF. DNA for the CDR3: TGTGCCAGCAGTACCACAGGGTCGAACACTGAAGCTTTCTTT. The chain combines TRBV27 with TRBJ1-1; TRBD1 is a possible D gene (6 bases). The CDR3 sequence is 14 residues long. CDR1 is MNHEY and CDR2 is SMNVEV in the germline V gene (reference sequence). Trimming pared 5 bases from V and 1 base from J, leaving 11 bases between.

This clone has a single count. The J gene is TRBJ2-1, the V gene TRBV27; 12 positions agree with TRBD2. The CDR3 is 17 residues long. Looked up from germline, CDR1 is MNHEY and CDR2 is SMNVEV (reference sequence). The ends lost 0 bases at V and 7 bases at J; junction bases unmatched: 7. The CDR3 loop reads CASSLSNPGTSGNEQFF. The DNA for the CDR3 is TGTGCCAGCAGTTTATCGAATCCGGGGACTAGCGGGAATGAGCAGTTCTTC.

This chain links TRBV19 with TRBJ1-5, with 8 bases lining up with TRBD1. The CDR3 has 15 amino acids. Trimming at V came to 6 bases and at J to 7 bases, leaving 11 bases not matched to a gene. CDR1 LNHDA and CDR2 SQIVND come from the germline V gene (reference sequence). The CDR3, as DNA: TGTGCCAGTAGCTATGGACAGGGATTAGAGCAGCCCCAGCATTTT. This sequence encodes CASSYGQGLEQPQHF.

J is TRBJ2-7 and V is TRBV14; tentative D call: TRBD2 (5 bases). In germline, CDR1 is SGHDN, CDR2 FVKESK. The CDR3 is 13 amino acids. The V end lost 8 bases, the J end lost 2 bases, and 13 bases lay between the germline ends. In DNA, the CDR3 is TGTGCCAGCGGGCACGGGGAGACCTACGAGCAGTACTTC. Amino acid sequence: CASGHGETYEQYF. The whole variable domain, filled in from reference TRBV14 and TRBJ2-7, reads EAGVTQFPSHSVIEKGQTVTLRCDPISGHDNLYWYRRVMGKEIKFLLHFVKESKQDESGMPNNRFLAERTGGTYSTLKVQPAELEDSGVYFCASGHGETYEQYFGPGTRLTVT.

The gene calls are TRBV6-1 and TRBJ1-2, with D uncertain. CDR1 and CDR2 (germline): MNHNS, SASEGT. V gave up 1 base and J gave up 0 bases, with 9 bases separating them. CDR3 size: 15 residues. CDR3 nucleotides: TGTGCCAGCAGTGAAGGTTCGTCCGCTAACTATGGCTACACCTTC. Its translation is CASSEGSSANYGYTF.

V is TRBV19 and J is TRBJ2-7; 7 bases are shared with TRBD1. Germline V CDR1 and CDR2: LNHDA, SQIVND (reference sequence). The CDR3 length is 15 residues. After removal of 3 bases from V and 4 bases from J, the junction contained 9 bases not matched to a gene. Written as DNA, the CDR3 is TGTGCCAGTAGTATTTCTAGACAGGGCACTTACGAGCAGTACTTC. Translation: CASSISRQGTYEQYF. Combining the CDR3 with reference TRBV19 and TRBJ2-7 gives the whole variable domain DGGITQSPKYLFRKEGQNVTLSCEQNLNHDAMYWYRQDPGQGLRLIYYSQIVNDFQKGDIAEGYSVSREKKESFPLTVTSAQKNPTAFYLCASSISRQGTYEQYFGPGTRLTVT.

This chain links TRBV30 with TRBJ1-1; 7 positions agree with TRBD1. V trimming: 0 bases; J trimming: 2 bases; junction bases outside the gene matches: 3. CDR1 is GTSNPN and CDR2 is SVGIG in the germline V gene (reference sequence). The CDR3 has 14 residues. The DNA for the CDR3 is TGTGCCTGGAGTGTACAGGGGATAAACACTGAAGCTTTCTTT. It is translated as CAWSVQGINTEAFF.

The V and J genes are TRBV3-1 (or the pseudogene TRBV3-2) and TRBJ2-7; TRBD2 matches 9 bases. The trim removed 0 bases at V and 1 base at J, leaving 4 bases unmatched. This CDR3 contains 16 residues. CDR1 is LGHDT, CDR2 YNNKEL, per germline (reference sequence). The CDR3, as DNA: TGTGCCAGCAGCCAAGATAGCGGGAGTGCATCCTACGAGCAGTACTTC. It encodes CASSQDSGSASYEQYF.

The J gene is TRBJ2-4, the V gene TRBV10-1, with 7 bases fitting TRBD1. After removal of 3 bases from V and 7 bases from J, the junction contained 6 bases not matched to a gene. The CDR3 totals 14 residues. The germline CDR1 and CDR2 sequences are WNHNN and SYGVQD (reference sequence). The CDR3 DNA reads TGCGCCAGCAGTGAAAGCGGACAGGATAACATTCAGTACTTC. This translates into CASSESGQDNIQYF.

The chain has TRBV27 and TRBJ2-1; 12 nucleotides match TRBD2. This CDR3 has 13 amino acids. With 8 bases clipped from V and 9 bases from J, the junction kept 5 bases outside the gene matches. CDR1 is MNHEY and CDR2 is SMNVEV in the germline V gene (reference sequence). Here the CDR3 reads CASRRTSGTEQFF. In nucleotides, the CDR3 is TGTGCCAGCCGTAGGACTAGCGGGACTGAGCAGTTCTTC.

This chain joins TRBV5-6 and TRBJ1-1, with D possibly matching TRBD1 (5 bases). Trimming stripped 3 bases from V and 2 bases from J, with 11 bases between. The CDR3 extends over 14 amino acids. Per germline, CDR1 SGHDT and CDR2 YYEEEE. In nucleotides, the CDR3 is TGTGCCAGCAGCTCTCACCAGGGTAACACTGAAGCTTTCTTT. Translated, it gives CASSSHQGNTEAFF.

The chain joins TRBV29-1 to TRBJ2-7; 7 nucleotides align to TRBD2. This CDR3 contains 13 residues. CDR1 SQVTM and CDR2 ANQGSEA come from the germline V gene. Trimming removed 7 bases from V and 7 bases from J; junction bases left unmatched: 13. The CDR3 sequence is CSGGGTTRREQYF. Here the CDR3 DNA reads TGCAGCGGGGGGGGGACTACCCGTAGAGAGCAGTACTTC.